The 6 T cell receptor gamma chains listed next were all sequenced from one sample in a study of gamma-delta T cells after stem cell transplantation. TCRdb reanalysed the RT-PCR reads via CATT. This table holds about 380 gamma-chain clones, about 4.7% found once. Input material: gamma-delta T cells. All receptors derive from a human donor. It is not recorded whose cells these are; they may come from a transplant donor.

Note on this clone: This likely came from a read error, as a far larger clone is one base away. At the DNA level, this CDR3 is encoded by other sequences in the same sample as well. J is TRGJP and V is TRGV9. Germline CDR1 and CDR2: GITISATS and ISYDGTV (reference sequence). The CDR3 extends over 17 amino acids. CDR3 region: CALWEVLGELGKKIKVF. CDR3 nucleotides: TGTGCCTTGTGGGAGGTGTTGGGAGAGTTGGGTAAAAAAATCAAGGTATTT.

This clone has a handful of counts. Translating this DNA gives a protein that differs at residue 15 from the TCRdb one, which belongs to a much larger clone; a read error is likely, and the protein shown is this translation. This chain joins TRGV9 and TRGJP. The J call may be in error: the DNA end matches TRGJP1 better. CDR1 and CDR2 (germline): GITISATS, ISYDGTV (reference sequence). CDR3 length: 16 residues. CDR3 bases: TGTGCCTTGTGGGAGGTGCGGGAGTTGGGCAAAAAAATCAAGATATTT. Protein sequence: CALWEVRELGKKIKIF.

A few counts support this clone. The protein that TCRdb holds for this DNA derives from a much larger clone and differs from the translated DNA at residue 11, which likely indicates a read error; the protein shown here is translated from the DNA. The chain links TRGV9 to TRGJP. Germline values: CDR1 GITISATS, CDR2 ISYDGTV (reference sequence). CDR3 length: 17 amino acids. The CDR3 reads CALWEATPELSKKIKVF. The DNA of the CDR3 is TGTGCCTTGTGGGAGGCTACCCCAGAGTTGAGCAAAAAAATCAAGGTATTT.

As to this clone: TCRdb pairs this DNA with a much larger clone's protein that differs at residue 5, likely a read error; the protein shown was translated from the DNA. In the same sample, other DNA sequences code for this CDR3. V is TRGV9 and J is TRGJP. From germline, CDR1 is GITISATS and CDR2 ISYDGTV (reference sequence). V shed 5 bases, J shed 6 bases, and the junction held 7 bases outside the gene matches. CDR3 size: 16 residues. The CDR3 DNA reads TGTGCCTTGTGGGGGGTAAGAGAGTTGGGCAAAAAAATCAAGGTATTT. Translation gives CALWGVRELGKKIKVF.

This clone was found a few times. TCRdb lists the protein of a much larger clone for this DNA, which differs at residue 6, so this is likely a read error; the protein given here is translated from the DNA itself. The chain carries TRGV2 and TRGJ1 or TRGJ2. The CDR3 is made up of 13 amino acids. Germline CDR1 is EGSNGY and CDR2 is YDSYNSKV. Unmatched junction bases numbered 6, after V lost 3 bases and J lost 4 bases. CDR3 DNA sequence: TGTGCCACCTGGGACAGGCCCTATTATAAGAAACTCTTT. Its translation: CATWDRPYYKKLF.

This clone was observed a few times. A far larger clone is a single base away, which makes a read error likely. This sample includes further DNA sequences coding for the same CDR3. J is TRGJP and V is TRGV9. The CDR3 contains 17 residues. Germline values: CDR1 GITISATS, CDR2 ISYDGTV (reference sequence). CDR3: CALWEATPELGKKIKVF. CDR3 coding DNA: TGTGCCTTGTGGGAGGCTACCCCAGAGTTGGGTAAAAAAATCAAGGTATTT.